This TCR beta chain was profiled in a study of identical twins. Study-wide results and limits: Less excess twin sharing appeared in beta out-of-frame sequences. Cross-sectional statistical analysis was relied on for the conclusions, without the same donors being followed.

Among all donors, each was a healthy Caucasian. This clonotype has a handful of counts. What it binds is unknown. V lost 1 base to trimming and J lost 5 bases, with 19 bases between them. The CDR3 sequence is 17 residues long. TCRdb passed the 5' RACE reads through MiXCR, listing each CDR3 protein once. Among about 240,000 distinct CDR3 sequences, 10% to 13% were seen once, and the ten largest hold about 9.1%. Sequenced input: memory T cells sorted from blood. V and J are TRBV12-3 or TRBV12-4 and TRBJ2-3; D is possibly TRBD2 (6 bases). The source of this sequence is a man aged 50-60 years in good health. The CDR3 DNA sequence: TGTGCCAGCAGTTTAGGGGGGGACCTTTTACGGATAGATACGCAGTATTTT. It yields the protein CASSLGGDLLRIDTQYF.